These 19 T cell receptor beta chains were sequenced from one sample in a study of blood T cell repertoires in COVID-19. Sequencing used immunoSEQ multiplex PCR; TCRdb keeps in-frame clones, though not all of them. The table has 110,000 or so clones, approximately 88% seen once. Specimen: peripheral blood. These receptors all stem from a woman between 40 and 50 years old with acute or convalescent COVID-19.

The rearrangement links TRBV11-1 to TRBJ2-3; TRBD2 agrees at 8 bases. Germline CDR1 and CDR2: SGHAT and FQDESV (reference sequence). CDR3 length equals 15 residues. V lost 4 bases and J lost 6; bases outside the gene matches: 9. CDR3: CASSSLAGSKDTQYF. For the CDR3, the DNA is TGTGCCAGCAGCTCGTTAGCGGGAAGTAAGGATACGCAGTATTTT.

The rearrangement joins TRBV10-3 to TRBJ2-7; 9 bases map to TRBD1. J lost 1 base, V lost 2 bases, and 9 bases had no gene match. The germline V gene has CDR1 ENHRY and CDR2 SYGVKD. This CDR3 has 17 amino acids. The CDR3 here is CAISEGGQGTKSYEQYF. In DNA, the CDR3 is TGTGCCATCAGTGAGGGTGGACAGGGGACGAAGTCCTACGAGCAGTACTTC.

The chain has TRBV7-9 and TRBJ1-1; D is ambiguous. Germline loops: CDR1 SEHNR, CDR2 FQNEAQ (reference sequence). The V end was cut by 7 bases, the J end by 2 bases, with 8 bases between. The CDR3 runs to 12 residues. CDR3: CASIPGNTEAFF. The CDR3 nucleotides read TGTGCCAGCATCCCGGGAAACACTGAAGCTTTCTTT.

This clone came up a few times. The chain combines TRBV2 with TRBJ1-2; 9 bases align to TRBD1. Germline lookup yields CDR1 SNHLY and CDR2 FYNNEI. With V trimmed by 5 bases and J by 4 bases, 5 bases remained unmatched. The CDR3 has 14 amino acids. The CDR3 loop reads CASSYGTGPYGYTF. The CDR3 DNA sequence: TGTGCCAGCAGTTATGGGACAGGGCCCTATGGCTACACCTTC.

The rearrangement links TRBV5-1 to TRBJ2-2; possibly TRBD2 for D (5 bases). The ends were cut back, 5 bases at V and 0 bases at J, with 14 bases in the middle. Looked up from germline, CDR1 is SGHRS and CDR2 is YFSETQ. CDR3 length: 16 amino acids. The DNA for the CDR3 is TGCGCCAGCAGTACCTCGAGCGGATCGAACACCGGGGAGCTGTTTTTT. Its translation: CASSTSSGSNTGELFF.

The CDR3 nucleotides are TGTGCCAGCAGCGTGGGGGTCTCGACTAGTAGTGAGCAGTTCTTC. Its translation is CASSVGVSTSSEQFF. The chain has TRBV9 and TRBJ2-1, with D possibly matching TRBD2 (6 bases). The length of the CDR3 is 15 residues. In germline, CDR1 is SGDLS, CDR2 YYNGEE. Trimming took off 2 bases at V and 9 bases at J, with 18 bases between the two ends.

The chain joins TRBV19 to TRBJ1-1; D call uncertain. This CDR3 region has 11 residues. Germline CDR1 is LNHDA and CDR2 is SQIVND (reference sequence). Trimming took off 7 bases at V and 10 bases at J, with 13 bases between the two ends. DNA for the CDR3: TGTGCCAGTAATGCGGGGATTGTAGCTTTCTTT. It yields the protein CASNAGIVAFF.

The chain combines TRBV6-6 with TRBJ2-1; 9 positions match TRBD2. Germline lookup yields CDR1 MNHNY and CDR2 SVGAGI (reference sequence). CDR3 length: 13 residues. V lost 7 bases and J lost 7; bases outside the gene matches: 5. This chain's CDR3 is CASNSGGLNEQFF. As DNA, the CDR3 is TGTGCCAGCAATAGCGGGGGACTGAATGAGCAGTTCTTC.

This chain links TRBV7-2 with TRBJ2-3; 9 nucleotides match TRBD1. The junction had 5 bases not matched to a gene; V was cut back by 10 bases and J by 0 bases. The CDR3 has 14 residues. CDR1 and CDR2 from the germline V gene are SGHTA and FQGNSA. The CDR3 DNA follows: TGTGCCACCAGTGGGACAGGGAGCACAGATACGCAGTATTTT. Translating it yields CATSGTGSTDTQYF.

V usage is TRBV3-1 (or the pseudogene TRBV3-2) and J usage is TRBJ1-1, with 7 bases fitting TRBD1. V shed 0 bases, J shed 1 base, and the junction held 8 bases outside the gene matches. CDR3 length equals 17 residues. CDR1 is LGHDT and CDR2 is YNNKEL in the germline V gene (reference sequence). CDR3 coding DNA: TGTGCCAGCAGCCAAGAGTTGGGGCAGGGGGGGAACACTGAAGCTTTCTTT. Its translation: CASSQELGQGGNTEAFF.

The rearrangement links TRBV20-1 to TRBJ1-2, with D tentatively TRBD1 (5 bases). Trimming took off 3 bases at V and 0 bases at J, with 14 bases between the two ends. This CDR3 has 15 amino acids. Per germline, CDR1 DFQATT and CDR2 SNEGSKA (reference sequence). DNA of the CDR3: TGCAGTGCTAGTAGCGTTGACAGCGCTAACTATGGCTACACCTTC. This codes for CSASSVDSANYGYTF.

The CDR3 coding sequence is TGCGCCAGCAGCTCCCAGAAGATCACAGATACGCAGTATTTT. Translated: CASSSQKITDTQYF. This chain connects TRBV5-1 to TRBJ2-3; D is unclear. CDR1 and CDR2 from the germline V gene are SGHRS and YFSETQ. V was trimmed by 3 bases and J by 2 bases, leaving 10 bases between them. The CDR3 totals 14 residues.

The genes are TRBV11-3 and TRBJ2-3, with TRBD1 as a possible D gene (7 bases). Trimming took off 4 bases at V and 0 bases at J, with 8 bases between the two ends. CDR1 SGHNT and CDR2 YENEEA come from the germline V gene. CDR3 length: 14 residues. The CDR3 coding sequence is TGTGCCAGCAGCTCAGGGGGGAGCACAGATACGCAGTATTTT. This translates into CASSSGGSTDTQYF.

The chain is built from TRBV5-6 and TRBJ1-1; no reliable D call. V lost 4 bases and J lost 3, with 19 bases in between. The CDR3 totals 16 residues. Germline CDR1 SGHDT, CDR2 YYEEEE. DNA of the CDR3: TGTGCCAGCAGCCGGTTTAGGAGGATTCTTTACACTGAAGCTTTCTTT. Translated, it gives CASSRFRRILYTEAFF.

The chain uses TRBV5-6 and TRBJ1-3; TRBD1 matches 9 bases. This CDR3 is 15 amino acids long. Trimming took 4 bases from V and 8 from J; bases not matched to a gene: 10. Germline V gene lookup returns CDR1 SGHDT and CDR2 YYEEEE. Written as DNA, the CDR3 is TGTGCCAGCAGCCTAGGGACAGGGAAGGCAGACACCATATATTTT. It translates to CASSLGTGKADTIYF.

This chain connects TRBV19 to TRBJ1-2; D unclear. The CDR3 covers 12 residues. Trimming left V 4 bases short and J 2 bases short, with 5 bases between. Looked up from germline, CDR1 is LNHDA and CDR2 is SQIVND (reference sequence). CDR3 sequence: CASSNMNYGYTF. CDR3 in DNA: TGTGCCAGTAGTAACATGAACTATGGCTACACCTTC.

In nucleotides, the CDR3 is TGCGCCAGCAGTGGGGGACAGCGAGCATATGGCTACACCTTC. It specifies CASSGGQRAYGYTF. J is TRBJ1-2 and V is TRBV10-2; 7 bases are shared with TRBD1. Germline CDR1 WSHSY, CDR2 SAAADI. Germline trimming cut 4 bases from V and 5 bases from J; bases unmatched to any gene: 7. CDR3 length: 14 residues.

This sequence joins TRBV5-6 and TRBJ2-7; 9 nucleotides line up with TRBD1. Looked up from germline, CDR1 is SGHDT and CDR2 is YYEEEE. The CDR3 covers 15 residues. V lost 5 bases and J lost 0; bases outside the gene matches: 6. The CDR3 reads CASSPGTGLSYEQYF. In DNA form, the CDR3 reads TGTGCCAGCAGTCCCGGGACAGGGCTCTCCTACGAGCAGTACTTC. The full variable domain, rest sourced from reference TRBV5-6 and TRBJ2-7, is DAGVTQSPTHLIKTRGQQVTLRCSPKSGHDTVSWYQQALGQGPQFIFQYYEEEERQRGNFPDRFSGHQFPNYSSELNVNALLLGDSALYLCASSPGTGLSYEQYFGPGTRLTVT.

The chain joins TRBV5-1 to TRBJ2-1; 11 bases match TRBD1. This CDR3 has 16 residues. The V segment lost 0 bases and the J segment 2 bases; nucleotides outside the gene matches: 1. Germline CDR1 reads SGHRS; CDR2 reads YFSETQ. CDR3 bases: TGCGCCAGCAGCTTGGGGGACAGGGGGGCCTACAATGAGCAGTTCTTC. Translated, it gives CASSLGDRGAYNEQFF.